This T cell receptor beta chain is drawn from a study of T-cell reconstitution after alpha-beta-depleted transplantation in children. As it was prepared, the TCRbeta library received unique molecular identifiers. TCRdb used MiXCR to reprocess the PCR reads, holding one entry per CDR3 protein. The sample lists under 350,000 distinct CDR3 sequences, more than 8% seen once, with roughly 9.1% in the top ten. Trimming took 6 bases from V and 6 from J; bases not matched to a gene: 12. Germline V lookup: CDR1 ENHRY, CDR2 SYGVKD. This CDR3 spans 15 amino acids. This clonotype was seen a few times. The rearrangement uses TRBV10-3 and TRBJ2-7; 9 bases agree with TRBD1. The sequence derives from a human donor who donated a stem cell graft to a child with SCID. The source was PBMCs from the stem cell graft donor, collected from the stem cell graft. CDR3 amino acids: CAIRGPGQGNREQYF. CDR3 sequence (DNA): TGTGCCATCAGGGGGCCGGGACAGGGTAACCGCGAGCAGTACTTC.